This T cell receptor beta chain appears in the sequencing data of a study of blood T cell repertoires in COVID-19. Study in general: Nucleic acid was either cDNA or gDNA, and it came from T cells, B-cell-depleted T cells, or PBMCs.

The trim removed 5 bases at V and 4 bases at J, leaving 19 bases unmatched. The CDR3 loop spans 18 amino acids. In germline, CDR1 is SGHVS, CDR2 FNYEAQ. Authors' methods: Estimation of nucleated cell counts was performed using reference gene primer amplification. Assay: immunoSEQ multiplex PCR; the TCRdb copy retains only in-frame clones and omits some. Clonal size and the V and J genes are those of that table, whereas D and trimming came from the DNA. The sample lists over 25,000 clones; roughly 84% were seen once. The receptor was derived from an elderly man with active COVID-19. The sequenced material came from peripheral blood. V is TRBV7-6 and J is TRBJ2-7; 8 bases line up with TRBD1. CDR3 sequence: CASSLFPLTGTGGYEQYF. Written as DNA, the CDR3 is TGTGCCAGCAGCCTTTTCCCTCTAACCGGGACAGGAGGTTACGAGCAGTACTTC.